The rows below give T cell receptor beta chains drawn from one sample of a study of blood T cell repertoires in COVID-19. Only in-frame clones appear in the TCRdb table, and some are missing; sequencing was by immunoSEQ multiplex PCR. This table holds roughly 230,000 clones, around 83% found once. The material sequenced was peripheral blood. These receptors were obtained from a woman aged 45-65 years with acute or convalescent COVID-19. Both conserved end residues are part of each CDR3. A D gene is named only where the DNA matches it firmly. Clone size is stated in some rows and not others, as once, few, many or a class when expanded.

J gene | clone size | V gene | D gene | CDR3 protein | CDR3 DNA
TRBJ1-2 | NA | TRBV5-4 | TRBD1 | CASSSQGERYGYTF | TGTGCCAGCAGCTCTCAGGGGGAACGCTATGGCTACACCTTC
TRBJ2-6 | NA | TRBV5-1 | NA | CASSLAGQAGANVLTF | TGCGCCAGCAGCTTGGCCGGTCAGGCTGGGGCCAACGTCCTGACTTTC
TRBJ1-4 | NA | TRBV23-1 | NA | CASSHPHLPTGGQGTNEKLFF | TGCGCCAGCAGTCATCCTCATTTACCCACGGGGGGGCAGGGAACTAATGAAAAACTGTTTTTT
TRBJ1-2 | once | TRBV3-1/TRBV3-2 | NA | CASSRGGNSNYGYTF | TGTGCCAGCAGTCGAGGGGGTAACTCTAACTATGGCTACACCTTC
TRBJ1-6 | NA | TRBV6-5 | NA | CASTGGSYNSPLHF | TGTGCCAGCACCGGGGGGTCCTATAATTCACCCCTCCACTTT
TRBJ2-2 | NA | TRBV28 | NA | CASSFEVGRGADTGELFF | TGTGCCAGCAGTTTTGAGGTGGGCAGGGGGGCGGACACCGGGGAGCTGTTTTTT
TRBJ1-5 | NA | TRBV6-6 | NA | CASTPGGGVDNQPQHF | TGTGCCAGCACCCCAGGCGGGGGGGTGGACAATCAGCCCCAGCATTTT
TRBJ1-2 | NA | TRBV7-9 | TRBD1 | CATSRDSTNYGYTF | TGTGCCACCAGCCGGGACAGTACTAACTATGGCTACACCTTC
TRBJ1-1 | once | TRBV6-5 | NA | CASSYSGREAFF | TGTGCCAGCAGTTACTCGGGCCGGGAAGCTTTCTTT
TRBJ2-2 | NA | TRBV2 | TRBD2 | CASLAGKDTGELFF | TGTGCCAGTCTAGCGGGGAAGGACACCGGGGAGCTGTTTTTT
TRBJ1-4 | NA | TRBV28 | NA | CASSLYPRGSNEKLFF | TGTGCCAGCAGTTTATATCCTCGGGGGTCAAATGAAAAACTGTTTTTT
TRBJ2-7 | few | TRBV6-2/TRBV6-3 | TRBD1 | CASSSVGRGPYEQYF | TGTGCCAGCAGTTCCGTTGGCAGGGGGCCCTACGAGCAGTACTTC
TRBJ1-5 | NA | TRBV28 | TRBD1 | CASSNVGTGGFQPQHF | TGTGCCAGCAGTAATGTAGGGACAGGGGGCTTTCAGCCCCAGCATTTT
TRBJ1-5 | NA | TRBV6-7 | TRBD1 | CASSLRDRGRASNQPQHF | TGTGCCAGCAGTTTACGGGACAGGGGGCGAGCGAGCAATCAGCCCCAGCATTTT
TRBJ1-5 | NA | TRBV27 | NA | CASGAGNDGQPQHF | TGTGCCAGCGGCGCAGGGAACGATGGTCAGCCCCAGCATTTT
TRBJ2-1 | once | TRBV7-9 | NA | CASSFRRGGSYNEQFF | TGTGCCAGCAGCTTCCGTAGGGGGGGTAGTTACAATGAGCAGTTCTTC
TRBJ2-1 | few | TRBV6-7 | TRBD2 | CASSFSPLAGAPTDEQFF | TGTGCCAGCAGTTTTTCTCCGTTGGCGGGAGCCCCTACAGATGAGCAGTTCTTC
TRBJ2-5 | NA | TRBV15 | TRBD1 | CATSGTGEETQYF | TGTGCCACCAGCGGAACAGGGGAAGAGACCCAGTACTTC
TRBJ2-7 | NA | TRBV2 | TRBD1 | CAMTGATYEQYF | TGTGCCATGACAGGGGCCACTTACGAGCAGTACTTC
TRBJ2-5 | NA | TRBV3-1/TRBV3-2 | NA | CASSQEDVRITKETQYF | TGTGCCAGCAGCCAAGAGGATGTGCGGATTACTAAAGAGACCCAGTACTTC
TRBJ2-3 | NA | TRBV3-1/TRBV3-2 | TRBD2 | CASSQGTPGLAEATDTQYF | TGTGCCAGCAGCCAAGGGACTCCTGGACTAGCGGAGGCCACAGATACGCAGTATTTT
TRBJ1-5 | NA | TRBV19 | TRBD1 | CASSTRTGGYQPQHF | TGTGCCAGTAGTACAAGGACAGGGGGATATCAGCCCCAGCATTTT
TRBJ2-7 | NA | TRBV11-2 | TRBD1 | CASGRDRDYEQYF | TGTGCCAGCGGCCGGGACAGGGACTACGAGCAGTACTTC
TRBJ1-1 | NA | TRBV2 | TRBD1 | CASSGTVPEAFF | TGTGCCAGCAGCGGGACAGTTCCTGAAGCTTTCTTT
TRBJ2-5 | NA | TRBV24-1 | TRBD1 | CATGTGGETQYF | TGTGCCACCGGGACAGGGGGGGAGACCCAGTACTTC
TRBJ2-3 | NA | TRBV6-7 | TRBD1 | CASTLGQGSTDTQYF | TGTGCCAGCACCTTGGGACAGGGAAGCACAGATACGCAGTATTTT
TRBJ2-7 | NA | TRBV28 | TRBD2 | CASRAGQISSYEQYF | TGTGCCAGCAGAGCGGGGCAAATAAGCTCCTACGAGCAGTACTTC
TRBJ2-5 | NA | TRBV30 | TRBD2 | CAWSTGGGQETQYF | TGTGCCTGGAGTACGGGGGGGGGCCAAGAGACCCAGTACTTC
TRBJ2-5 | NA | TRBV30 | TRBD2 | CAWSPSGRAWETQYF | TGTGCCTGGAGTCCTAGCGGGAGGGCCTGGGAGACCCAGTACTTC
TRBJ2-2 | NA | TRBV28 | TRBD1 | CATGGQASIGELFF | TGTGCCACCGGGGGACAGGCCTCTATAGGGGAGCTGTTTTTT
TRBJ2-7 | NA | TRBV28 | TRBD1 | CASNLPGQDRQASSYEQYF | TGTGCCAGCAATCTCCCGGGACAGGATCGTCAAGCAAGCTCCTACGAGCAGTACTTC
TRBJ2-6 | NA | TRBV6-1 | NA | CASSDNRASGANVLTF | TGTGCCAGCAGTGACAACAGGGCCTCTGGGGCCAACGTCCTGACTTTC
TRBJ2-5 | few | TRBV5-4 | NA | CASSGRVVGETQYF | TGTGCCAGCAGCGGCCGGGTCGTCGGGGAGACCCAGTACTTC
TRBJ2-7 | NA | TRBV3-1/TRBV3-2 | TRBD1 | CASSQDGQAYEQYF | TGTGCCAGCAGCCAAGATGGACAGGCCTACGAGCAGTACTTC
TRBJ1-1 | NA | TRBV5-1 | TRBD1 | CASSFGTGGTEAFF | TGCGCCAGCAGCTTCGGGACAGGGGGCACTGAAGCTTTCTTT
TRBJ2-1 | NA | TRBV13 | TRBD2 | CASSLGWEGPHEQFF | TGTGCCAGCAGCTTAGGGTGGGAGGGCCCCCATGAGCAGTTCTTC
TRBJ1-2 | NA | TRBV5-6 | TRBD1 | CASSLGNRGLGYGYTF | TGTGCCAGCAGCTTGGGGAACAGGGGGCTGGGGTATGGCTACACCTTC
TRBJ2-1 | medium-sized | TRBV5-6 | NA | CASSLFGGAGYNEQFF | TGTGCCAGCAGCTTGTTCGGTGGGGCAGGCTACAATGAGCAGTTCTTC
TRBJ1-2 | NA | TRBV20-1 | NA | CSARGLYGYTF | TGCAGTGCTAGAGGGCTTTATGGCTACACCTTC
TRBJ2-1 | NA | TRBV7-7 | NA | CASSPLASGHNEQFF | TGTGCTAGCAGCCCATTGGCGAGCGGGCACAATGAGCAGTTCTTC
TRBJ1-1 | NA | TRBV5-1 | NA | CASSLADYLSTEAFF | TGCGCCAGCAGCTTGGCCGACTATTTGTCCACTGAAGCTTTCTTT
TRBJ1-5 | NA | TRBV28 | NA | CASSLSGQPQHF | TGTGCCAGCAGTTTATCAGGTCAGCCCCAGCATTTT
TRBJ1-1 | few | TRBV4-3 | TRBD1 | CASSQEATGVGTEAFF | TGCGCCAGCAGCCAAGAAGCGACAGGGGTGGGGACTGAAGCTTTCTTT
TRBJ2-1 | NA | TRBV5-1 | NA | CASSLATRNNEQFF | TGCGCCAGCAGCTTGGCCACCAGGAACAATGAGCAGTTCTTC
TRBJ2-5 | NA | TRBV28 | NA | CASTTRLETQYF | TGTGCCAGCACTACACGACTAGAGACCCAGTACTTC
TRBJ2-1 | NA | TRBV5-1 | NA | CASSLGGAPNSYNEQFF | TGCGCCAGCAGCTTAGGGGGGGCCCCGAACTCCTACAATGAGCAGTTCTTC
TRBJ2-7 | few | TRBV12-3/TRBV12-4 | NA | CASSNRVEQYF | TGTGCCAGCAGCAACAGGGTTGAGCAGTACTTC
TRBJ1-4 | NA | TRBV19 | NA | CASSIRRQTITNEKLFF | TGTGCCAGTAGTATACGGCGGCAAACGATAACTAATGAAAAACTGTTTTTT
TRBJ2-7 | NA | TRBV15 | TRBD1 | CATSTRQGPGLNEQYF | TGTGCCACCAGCACCCGACAGGGGCCGGGACTCAACGAGCAGTACTTC
TRBJ2-5 | NA | TRBV7-9 | NA | CASSREGLPKETQYF | TGTGCCAGCAGTAGGGAAGGACTTCCAAAAGAGACCCAGTACTTC
TRBJ2-3 | NA | TRBV7-9 | NA | CASSLVGTSTDTQYF | TGTGCCAGCAGCTTAGTTGGGACTAGCACAGATACGCAGTATTTT
TRBJ1-2 | NA | TRBV9 | TRBD1 | CASSVESGGAGYTF | TGTGCCAGCAGCGTAGAGTCAGGGGGCGCGGGCTACACCTTC
TRBJ2-1 | NA | TRBV6-5 | TRBD2 | CASGGSLGNEQFF | TGTGCCAGCGGCGGGAGTCTCGGCAATGAGCAGTTCTTC
TRBJ2-7 | NA | TRBV28 | TRBD1 | CASSWDSQYEQYF | TGTGCCAGCAGCTGGGACAGTCAATACGAGCAGTACTTC
TRBJ1-2 | few | TRBV20-1 | NA | CSARGDYGYTF | TGCAGTGCTCGGGGGGATTATGGCTACACCTTC
TRBJ1-2 | NA | TRBV27 | TRBD1 | CASRGQGYGYTF | TGTGCCAGCAGGGGACAGGGTTATGGCTACACCTTC
TRBJ2-3 | NA | TRBV7-8 | NA | CASSQMGHTQYF | TGTGCCAGCAGCCAGATGGGGCATACGCAGTATTTT
TRBJ1-1 | NA | TRBV7-6 | NA | CASSFGIGWDRGTEAFF | TGTGCCAGCAGCTTCGGGATTGGTTGGGATAGAGGGACTGAAGCTTTCTTT